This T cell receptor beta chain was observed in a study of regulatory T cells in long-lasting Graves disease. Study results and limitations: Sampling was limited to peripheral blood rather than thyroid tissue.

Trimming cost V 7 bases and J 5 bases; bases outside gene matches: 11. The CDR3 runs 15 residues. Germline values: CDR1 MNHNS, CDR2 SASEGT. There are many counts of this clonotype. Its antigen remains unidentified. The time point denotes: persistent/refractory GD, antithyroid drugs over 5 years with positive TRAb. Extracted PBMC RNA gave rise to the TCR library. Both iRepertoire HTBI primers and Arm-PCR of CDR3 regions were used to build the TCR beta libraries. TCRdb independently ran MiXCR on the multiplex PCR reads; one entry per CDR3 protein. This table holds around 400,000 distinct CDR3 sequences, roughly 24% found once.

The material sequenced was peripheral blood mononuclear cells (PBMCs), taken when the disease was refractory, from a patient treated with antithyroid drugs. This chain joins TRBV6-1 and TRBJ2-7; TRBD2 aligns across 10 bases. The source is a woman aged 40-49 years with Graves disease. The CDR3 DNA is TGTGCCAGCACTAGCGGGAGTATTCCGGTCGACGAGCAGTACTTC. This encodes CASTSGSIPVDEQYF.